The source of this T cell receptor (beta chain) is a study of PD-L1 blockade in urothelial cancer. The protocol was immunoSEQ multiplex PCR, while the TCRdb copy is restricted to in-frame clones and leaves out a portion. The repertoire holds about 22,000 clones, with more than 75% as singletons. The time point: peripheral blood 6 weeks after treatment start. The CDR3 has 12 residues. The germline gives CDR1 KGHSH, CDR2 LQKENI. V lost 8 bases, J lost 3 bases, and 10 bases lay in between. The chain joins TRBV18 to TRBJ1-1; D might be TRBD1 (5 bases). The TCR sequence derives from a woman aged 60-75 years with urothelial cancer. Sequenced material: PBMCs, taken around atezolizumab (anti-PD-L1) treatment. CDR3 residues: CASQGLDTEAFF. CDR3 DNA: TGTGCCAGCCAGGGCCTGGACACTGAAGCTTTCTTT.